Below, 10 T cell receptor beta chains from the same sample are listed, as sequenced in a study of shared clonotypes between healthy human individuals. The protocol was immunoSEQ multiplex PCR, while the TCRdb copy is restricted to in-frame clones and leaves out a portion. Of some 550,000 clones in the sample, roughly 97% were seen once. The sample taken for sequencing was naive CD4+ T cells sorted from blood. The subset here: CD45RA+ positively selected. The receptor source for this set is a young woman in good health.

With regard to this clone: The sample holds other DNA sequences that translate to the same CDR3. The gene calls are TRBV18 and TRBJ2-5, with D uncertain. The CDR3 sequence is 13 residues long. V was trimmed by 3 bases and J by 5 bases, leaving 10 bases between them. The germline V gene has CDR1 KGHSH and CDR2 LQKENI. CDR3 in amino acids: CASSPGLGETQYF. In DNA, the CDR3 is TGTGCCAGCTCACCGGGGTTGGGGGAGACCCAGTACTTC.

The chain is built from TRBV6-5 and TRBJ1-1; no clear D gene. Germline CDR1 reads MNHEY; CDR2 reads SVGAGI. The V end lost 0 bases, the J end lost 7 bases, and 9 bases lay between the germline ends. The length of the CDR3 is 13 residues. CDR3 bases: TGTGCCAGCAGTTACTCCCCCAAGCTTGAAGCTTTCTTT. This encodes CASSYSPKLEAFF.

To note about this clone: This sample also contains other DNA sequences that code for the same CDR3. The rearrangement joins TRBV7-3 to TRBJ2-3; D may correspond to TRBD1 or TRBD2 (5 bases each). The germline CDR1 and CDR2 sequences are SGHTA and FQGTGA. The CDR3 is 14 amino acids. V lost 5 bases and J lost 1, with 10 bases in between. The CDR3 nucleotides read TGTGCCAGCAGCCGCCAGGGAGGCACAGATACGCAGTATTTT. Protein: CASSRQGGTDTQYF.

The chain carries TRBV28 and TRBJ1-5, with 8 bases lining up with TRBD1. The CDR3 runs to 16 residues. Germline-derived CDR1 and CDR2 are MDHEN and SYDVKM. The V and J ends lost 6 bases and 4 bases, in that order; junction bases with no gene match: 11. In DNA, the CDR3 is TGTGCCAGCAGCCTCCGGGACAGGATACTTAATCAGCCCCAGCATTTT. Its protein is CASSLRDRILNQPQHF.

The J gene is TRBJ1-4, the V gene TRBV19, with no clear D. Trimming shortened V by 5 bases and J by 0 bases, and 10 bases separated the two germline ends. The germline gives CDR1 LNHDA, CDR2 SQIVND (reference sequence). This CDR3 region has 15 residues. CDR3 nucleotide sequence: TGTGCCAGTAGTGCACACAGCGCAACTAATGAAAAACTGTTTTTT. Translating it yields CASSAHSATNEKLFF.

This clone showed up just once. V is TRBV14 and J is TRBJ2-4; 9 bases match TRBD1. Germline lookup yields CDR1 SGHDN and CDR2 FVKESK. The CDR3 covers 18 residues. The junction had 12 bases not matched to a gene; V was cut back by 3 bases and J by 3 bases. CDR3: CASSQTGGRGFNKNIQYF. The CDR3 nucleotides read TGTGCCAGCAGCCAGACAGGGGGAAGGGGTTTCAACAAAAACATTCAGTACTTC.

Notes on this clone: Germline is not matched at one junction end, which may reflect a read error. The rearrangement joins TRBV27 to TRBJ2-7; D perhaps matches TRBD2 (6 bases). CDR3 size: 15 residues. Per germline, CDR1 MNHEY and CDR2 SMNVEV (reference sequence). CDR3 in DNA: TGTGTCAGCAGTTTAGTCCTAGCGCCTTCCTACGAGCAGTACTTC. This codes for CVSSLVLAPSYEQYF.

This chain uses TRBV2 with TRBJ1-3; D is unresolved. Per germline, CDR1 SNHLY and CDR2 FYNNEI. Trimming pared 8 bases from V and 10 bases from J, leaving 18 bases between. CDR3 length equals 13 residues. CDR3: CASSQSLETTIYF. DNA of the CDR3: TGTGCCAGCTCCCAATCTCTGGAAACAACCATATATTTT. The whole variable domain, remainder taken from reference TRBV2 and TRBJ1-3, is EPEVTQTPSHQVTQMGQEVILRCVPISNHLYFYWYRQILGQKVEFLVSFYNNEISEKSEIFDDQFSVERPDGSNFTLKIRSTKLEDSAMYFCASSQSLETTIYFGEGSWLTVV.

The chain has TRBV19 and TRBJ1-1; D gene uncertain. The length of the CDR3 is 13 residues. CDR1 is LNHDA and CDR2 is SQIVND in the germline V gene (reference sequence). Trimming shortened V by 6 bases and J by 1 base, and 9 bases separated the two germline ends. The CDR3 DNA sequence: TGTGCCAGTAGATCGGAGGGGAACACTGAAGCTTTCTTT. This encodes CASRSEGNTEAFF.

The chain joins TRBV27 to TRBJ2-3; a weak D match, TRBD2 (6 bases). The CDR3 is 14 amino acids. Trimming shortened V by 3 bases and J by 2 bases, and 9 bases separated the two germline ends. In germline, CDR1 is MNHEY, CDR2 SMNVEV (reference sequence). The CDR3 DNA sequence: TGTGCCAGCAGTTTGGGGAGGCTCACAGATACGCAGTATTTT. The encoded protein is CASSLGRLTDTQYF.